These T cell receptor beta chains were read from a single sample in a study of blood T cells in healthy people across ages. TCRdb re-called the 5' RACE reads with MiXCR, one entry per CDR3 protein. The sample lists more than 500,000 distinct CDR3 sequences, roughly a quarter occurring once. These data were likewise used in another study, on T cells of mothers and their children.

The sample comprised blood. The receptors derive from a boy aged 2 to 10 in good health. Each CDR3 is given with its conserved first and last residue. D genes are given only for firm matches. Clone size is given for some rows only: seen once, a few or many times, or a class if the clone is expanded.

TRBV20-1,NA,TRBJ2-5,NA,TGCAGTGCCAGTCAAGGGGGTGGGGGTGAGACCCAGTACTTC,CSASQGGGGETQYF
TRBV7-6,few,TRBJ1-6,NA,TGTGCCAGCAGCCCCCGTCAGGATCCGGGCGATGGGGCCCTCCACTTT,CASSPRQDPGDGALHF
TRBV27,NA,TRBJ2-2,TRBD2,TGTGCCAGCAGTTCATGGACTAGCGGGACCGGGGAGCTGTTTTTT,CASSSWTSGTGELFF
TRBV10-3,NA,TRBJ2-7,NA,TGTGCCATCAGTGACCGCCGGGGTAACGAGCAGTACTTC,CAISDRRGNEQYF
TRBV12-3/TRBV12-4,NA,TRBJ2-2,NA,TGTGCCAGCAGTCCAACTCAGGGTTCAGGGGAGCTGTTTTTT,CASSPTQGSGELFF
TRBV30,few,TRBJ2-7,NA,TGTGCCTGGAGTGTAAGACTGGCTACCTACGAGCAGTACTTC,CAWSVRLATYEQYF
TRBV29-1,few,TRBJ2-7,NA,TGCAGCGTTGAAACAGGCTCAGTTTACGAGCAGTACTTC,CSVETGSVYEQYF
TRBV30,NA,TRBJ2-1,NA,TGTGCCTGGAGTAGGGTCTCCTACAATGAGCAGTTCTTC,CAWSRVSYNEQFF
TRBV12-3/TRBV12-4,few,TRBJ1-1,TRBD1,TGTGCCAGCAGTTCGACAGGGGGTGGTGAAGCTTTCTTT,CASSSTGGGEAFF
TRBV27,NA,TRBJ2-7,NA,TGTGCCAGCAGTTTATCCTTCTGGCGGAGCCCCTACGAGCAGTACTTC,CASSLSFWRSPYEQYF
TRBV5-1,few,TRBJ2-5,TRBD1,TGCGCCAGCAGCCTTGGACAGGCCGGTGGGGAGACCCAGTACTTC,CASSLGQAGGETQYF
TRBV28,NA,TRBJ2-5,TRBD2,TGCGCCAGCAGTTTATACCTCGGACTAGCGGATGGGGAGACCCAGTACTTC,CASSLYLGLADGETQYF
TRBV27,NA,TRBJ2-7,NA,TGTGCCAGCAGTCTAGGATGGGGCAGGGGCTCTTCCTACGAGCAGTACTTC,CASSLGWGRGSSYEQYF
TRBV14,NA,TRBJ2-2,NA,TGTGCCAGCAGCCAATATCCGACCGGGGAGCTGTTTTTT,CASSQYPTGELFF
TRBV12-3/TRBV12-4,few,TRBJ2-3,NA,TGTGCCAGCAGCCTCGGACCGATGGAGTATTTT,CASSLGPMEYF
TRBV2,NA,TRBJ1-2,NA,TGTGCCAGCAGCTCCGGGACAAGAAACTATGGCTACACCTTC,CASSSGTRNYGYTF
TRBV5-1,NA,TRBJ1-2,NA,TGCGCCAGCAGCTCCGGCCTTGGACAGCACTATGGCTGCACCTTC,CASSSGLGQHYGCTF
TRBV6-1,many,TRBJ2-4,NA,TGTGCCAGCAGTGAGCTTACAGGGAACATTCAGTACTTC,CASSELTGNIQYF
TRBV7-9,NA,TRBJ1-1,TRBD1,TGTGCCAGCAGTCCCAGGGGGTGGGGCAGGACGAACACTGAAGCTTTCTTT,CASSPRGWGRTNTEAFF
TRBV10-3,few,TRBJ2-7,NA,TGTGCCATCAGTGTGTCCTCCGAGGGGTTGACCTACGAGCAGTACTTC,CAISVSSEGLTYEQYF
TRBV6-5,NA,TRBJ2-7,TRBD2,TGTGCCAGCAGTTACTCGAAAGAGAGCGGGATCGACTACGAGCAGTACTTC,CASSYSKESGIDYEQYF
TRBV20-1,NA,TRBJ2-7,TRBD2,TGCAGTGCGAGGACTAGCGGGTACGAGCAGTACTTC,CSARTSGYEQYF
TRBV29-1,NA,TRBJ2-2,NA,TGCAGCGCCGAACGGGGCGCCGGGGAGCTGTTTTTT,CSAERGAGELFF
TRBV7-9,NA,TRBJ1-4,NA,TGTGCCAGCAGCTTATCCACAGGGACTGAAAAACTGTTTTTT,CASSLSTGTEKLFF
TRBV27,few,TRBJ2-1,TRBD2,TGTGCCAGCAGTGGACTTAGCGGGGAACTACTGGAGCAGTTCTTC,CASSGLSGELLEQFF
TRBV2,NA,TRBJ1-4,TRBD1,TGTGCCAGCAGCAAAGGGCGGGGACAGGGAAGTGAAAAACTGTTTTTT,CASSKGRGQGSEKLFF
TRBV3-1,NA,TRBJ2-1,TRBD1,TGTGCCAGCAGCCAGGGACAGGGGGCCCACAATGAGCAGTTCTTC,CASSQGQGAHNEQFF
TRBV9,NA,TRBJ2-1,NA,TGTGCCAGCAGCGCCACTAGCAGCCGCTCCTACAATGAGCAGTTCTTC,CASSATSSRSYNEQFF
TRBV29-1,NA,TRBJ2-7,NA,TGCAGCGTGACAGCCGCCTACGAGCAGTACTTC,CSVTAAYEQYF
TRBV19,NA,TRBJ1-2,TRBD1,TGTGCCAGTAGTACCCGACAGGGGCACTATGGCTACACCTTC,CASSTRQGHYGYTF
TRBV10-2,few,TRBJ2-7,NA,TGCGCCAGCAGTGAGTCGAAAGGCCCAAGTCACGTGCAGTACTTC,CASSESKGPSHVQYF
TRBV14,once,TRBJ2-1,TRBD2,TGTGCCAGCCACGAACTGGGACTAGCGGCCTACAATGAGCAGTTCTTC,CASHELGLAAYNEQFF
TRBV19,many,TRBJ1-1,NA,TGTGCCAGTTCGACCGGGATGAACACTGAAGCTTTCTTT,CASSTGMNTEAFF
TRBV12-3/TRBV12-4,NA,TRBJ1-5,TRBD1,TGTGCCAGCAGTTCCATGACAGGGGGCGGCAATCAGCCCCAGCATTTT,CASSSMTGGGNQPQHF
TRBV25-1,NA,TRBJ2-1,NA,TGTGCCAGCAGTGAACCCCCACCCTCTCTCTACAATGAGCAGTTCTTC,CASSEPPPSLYNEQFF